This T cell receptor (beta chain) was recovered during a study of graft-versus-host responses after intestinal transplantation. Clones were read by immunoSEQ multiplex PCR, and TCRdb kept only the in-frame ones, dropping some. The sample holds 75,000 to 100,000 clones, around 86% seen once. Material: PBMCs, obtained 255 days after intestinal transplant. This sequence originates from a human patient who received an intestinal transplant, so some T cells may come from the graft donor.

CDR3: CASSSLAGGLSGQFF. The CDR3, as DNA: TGTGCCAGCAGCTCACTAGCGGGCGGTTTATCCGGGCAGTTCTTC. The chain joins TRBV7-9 to TRBJ2-1, with TRBD2 matching 9 bases. The CDR3 loop spans 15 amino acids. V was pared by 4 bases and J by 12 bases, with 13 bases of the junction left unmatched. The germline V gene has CDR1 SEHNR and CDR2 FQNEAQ (reference sequence). The variable domain in full, completed from reference TRBV7-9 and TRBJ2-1, reads DTGVSQNPRHKITKRGQNVTFRCDPISEHNRLYWYRQTLGQGPEFLTYFQNEAQLEKSRLLSDRFSAERPKGSFSTLEIQRTEQGDSAMYLCASSSLAGGLSGQFFGPGTRLTVL.